Below are 23 T cell receptor beta chains sequenced from a single sample in a study of blood T cell repertoires in COVID-19. The repertoire was sequenced with immunoSEQ multiplex PCR; TCRdb's copy has only in-frame clones and lacks some. The data hold tens of thousands of clones, with around 87% observed a single time. Sequences were obtained from peripheral blood. These receptors came from a woman aged 55-69 years with acute or convalescent COVID-19.

The chain employs TRBV14 and TRBJ1-3; 11 nucleotides match TRBD1. The CDR3 is made up of 23 amino acids. The germline gives CDR1 SGHDN, CDR2 FVKESK. The V gene end was trimmed by 7 bases and the J gene end by 6 bases; junction bases not matched to a gene: 32. The CDR3 reads CASTINSPIFRDRGLGRENTIYF. DNA of the CDR3: TGTGCCAGCACGATAAACTCCCCGATTTTTCGGGACAGGGGGTTAGGAAGGGAAAACACCATATATTTT.

The rearrangement links TRBV6-4 to TRBJ1-6; 7 nucleotides match TRBD1. The ends lost 10 bases at V and 8 bases at J; junction bases unmatched: 8. CDR3 length equals 13 residues. Germline CDR1 and CDR2: MRHNA and SNTAGT. CDR3: CATTDRDDSPLHF. CDR3 nucleotide sequence: TGTGCCACCACCGACAGGGACGATTCACCCCTCCACTTT.

This clone came up once. The J gene is TRBJ1-2, the V gene TRBV5-6; a possible D gene is TRBD1 (5 bases). Trimming removed 1 base at V and 1 base at J, with 14 bases between. Per germline, CDR1 SGHDT and CDR2 YYEEEE. The CDR3 extends over 16 amino acids. The DNA for the CDR3 is TGTGCCAGCAGCTTGAAGCCCGGACATTATAACTATGGCTACACCTTC. It translates to CASSLKPGHYNYGYTF.

The chain employs TRBV19 and TRBJ2-7; 9 nucleotides line up with TRBD1. CDR3 length: 13 residues. Germline values: CDR1 LNHDA, CDR2 SQIVND (reference sequence). Trimming took 9 bases from V and 4 from J; bases not matched to a gene: 7. The CDR3 reads CASPPGQGYEQYV. The CDR3 nucleotides read TGTGCCAGCCCACCGGGACAGGGTTACGAGCAGTACGTC.

The chain combines TRBV4-1 with TRBJ2-2, with 10 bases aligning to TRBD2. The germline V gene encodes CDR1 MGHRA and CDR2 YSYEKL. V lost 4 bases and J lost 6; bases outside the gene matches: 8. The CDR3 loop spans 16 amino acids. Here the CDR3 DNA reads TGCGCCAGCAGCCTCCCGGCCGGGACTAGCGCCGGGGAGCTGTTTTTT. Translating it yields CASSLPAGTSAGELFF.

This clone was seen a single time. Relative to the germline gene, one junction end is altered; a read error may explain this. The rearrangement joins TRBV3-1 (or the pseudogene TRBV3-2) to TRBJ2-3; tentatively, D is TRBD2 (5 bases). This CDR3 contains 16 residues. CDR1 is LGHDT, CDR2 YNNKEL, per germline (reference sequence). CDR3 sequence (DNA): TGTGCCAGCAGCCAAGAGGTAGGGAAGGGAGACACAATCCCCCATTTT. Encoded protein: CASSQEVGKGDTIPHF.

V is TRBV4-2 and J is TRBJ1-1, with 9 positions matching TRBD1. Germline V gene data show CDR1 as LGHNA and CDR2 as YNFKEQ. This CDR3 is built from 15 residues. J was trimmed by 4 bases and V by 3 bases; bases with no gene match: 6. The CDR3 region has the DNA TGTGCCAGCAGCCACCCGGACAGGGGCAGCACTGAAGCTTTCTTT. This codes for CASSHPDRGSTEAFF.

The chain links TRBV10-3 to TRBJ1-2, with TRBD1 matching 10 bases. V shed 2 bases and J 3 bases; nucleotides not matched to a gene: 3. From germline, CDR1 is ENHRY and CDR2 SYGVKD. The CDR3 length is 15 residues. CDR3 in amino acids: CAISETTGGHYGYTF. DNA for the CDR3: TGTGCCATCAGTGAGACGACAGGGGGCCACTATGGCTACACCTTC.

The chain has TRBV28 and TRBJ1-6, with D possibly being TRBD1 (5 bases). The CDR3 covers 13 residues. V lost 1 base, J lost 13 bases, and 11 bases lay in between. CDR1 MDHEN and CDR2 SYDVKM come from the germline V gene. In DNA form, the CDR3 reads TGTGCCAGCAGTTTATTAGGGGCGAGGCCCCTCCACTTT. Amino acids: CASSLLGARPLHF.

The chain is built from TRBV6-6 and TRBJ2-2; D is ambiguous. Germline lookup yields CDR1 MNHNY and CDR2 SVGAGI (reference sequence). Trimming cost V 0 bases and J 5 bases, with 7 bases left between them. The CDR3 runs to 14 residues. CDR3 amino acids: CASSYSHGTGELFF. CDR3 coding DNA: TGTGCCAGCAGTTACTCGCACGGGACCGGGGAGCTGTTTTTT.

CDR3 protein: CSVDRVVNSGTDTQYF. CDR3 coding DNA: TGCAGCGTTGACAGGGTGGTAAACTCCGGCACAGATACGCAGTATTTT. The chain recombines TRBV29-1 with TRBJ2-3, with D perhaps matching TRBD1 (5 bases). The CDR3 covers 16 residues. V lost 3 bases, J lost 1 base, and 17 bases lay in between. CDR1 and CDR2 (germline): SQVTM, ANQGSEA.

The chain couples TRBV5-1 to TRBJ1-6; 7 bases align to TRBD1. Looked up from germline, CDR1 is SGHRS and CDR2 is YFSETQ. The CDR3 is made up of 14 amino acids. V gave up 1 base and J gave up 8 bases; unmatched junction bases: 3. The CDR3 nucleotides read TGCGCCAGCAGCTTGAGGGGGACAGATTCACCCCTCCACTTT. Protein sequence: CASSLRGTDSPLHF. Combining the CDR3 with reference TRBV5-1 and TRBJ1-6 gives the whole variable domain KAGVTQTPRYLIKTRGQQVTLSCSPISGHRSVSWYQQTPGQGLQFLFEYFSETQRNKGNFPGRFSGRQFSNSRSEMNVSTLELGDSALYLCASSLRGTDSPLHFGNGTRLTVT.

This chain connects TRBV4-2 to TRBJ2-1; 7 nucleotides align to TRBD2. Germline V lookup: CDR1 LGHNA, CDR2 YNFKEQ. J lost 5 bases, V lost 1 base, and 8 bases had no gene match. The CDR3 totals 16 residues. In DNA form, the CDR3 reads TGTGCCAGCAGCCAAGGCCCCGGCCGGGGGGACAATGAGCAGTTCTTC. Amino acid sequence: CASSQGPGRGDNEQFF.

On this clone itself: The sample holds other DNA sequences that translate to the same CDR3. The chain couples TRBV7-3 to TRBJ2-3; 10 bases align to TRBD2. This CDR3 contains 15 residues. The V gene's germline CDR1 is SGHTA and CDR2 FQGTGA. V shed 6 bases, J shed 2 bases, and the junction held 5 bases outside the gene matches. This CDR3 is CASSRAGGLTDTQYF. The DNA for the CDR3 is TGTGCCAGCAGTCGAGCGGGAGGGCTCACAGATACGCAGTATTTT.

The chain joins TRBV5-4 to TRBJ1-6, with a weak D call TRBD1 (6 bases). Trimming pared 2 bases from V and 8 bases from J, leaving 14 bases between. CDR3 size: 15 residues. Germline V CDR1 and CDR2: SGHNT, YYREEE (reference sequence). DNA of the CDR3: TGTGCCAGCAGCTTCCTGGACAGATTACATTCACCCCTCCACTTT. It is translated as CASSFLDRLHSPLHF.

The chain links TRBV2 to TRBJ1-6; TRBD1 matches 7 bases. After removal of 5 bases from V and 8 bases from J, the junction contained 3 bases not matched to a gene. Germline CDR1 reads SNHLY; CDR2 reads FYNNEI. The CDR3 loop spans 13 amino acids. The CDR3 spells CASSLDRHSPLHF. The CDR3 region has the DNA TGTGCCAGCAGTTTGGACAGGCATTCACCCCTCCACTTT.

The chain links TRBV5-1 to TRBJ2-2; 8 bases agree with TRBD2. CDR1 is SGHRS and CDR2 is YFSETQ in the germline V gene. The V and J ends lost 4 bases and 5 bases, in that order; junction bases with no gene match: 10. The CDR3 loop spans 16 amino acids. The CDR3 is CASSLWAQRETGELFF. DNA for the CDR3: TGCGCCAGCAGCCTGTGGGCTCAGCGGGAGACCGGGGAGCTGTTTTTT.

CDR3 amino acids: CASSVVAGNPYNSPLHF. The CDR3 coding sequence is TGTGCCAGCAGCGTAGTCGCAGGGAACCCCTATAATTCACCCCTCCACTTT. The chain joins TRBV9 to TRBJ1-6; a weak D match, TRBD1 (5 bases). Trimming removed 0 bases at V and 2 bases at J, with 12 bases between. This CDR3 comprises 17 residues. Per germline, CDR1 SGDLS and CDR2 YYNGEE.

The CDR3 DNA sequence: TGTGCCAGCAGCTCCCCAGTCGGACAGGGGACCGGGGAGCTGTTTTTT. Amino acid sequence: CASSSPVGQGTGELFF. This chain connects TRBV11-1 to TRBJ2-2, with 9 bases lining up with TRBD1. This CDR3 is built from 16 residues. Germline V lookup: CDR1 SGHAT, CDR2 FQDESV (reference sequence). Trimming cost V 4 bases and J 5 bases; bases outside gene matches: 8.

J is TRBJ2-5 and V is TRBV5-4; 14 bases are shared with TRBD2. The germline CDR1 and CDR2 sequences are SGHNT and YYREEE (reference sequence). V gave up 4 bases and J gave up 4 bases; unmatched junction bases: 6. CDR3 length: 16 residues. CDR3 amino acids: CASSLTSGGGRETQYF. The CDR3 coding sequence is TGTGCCAGCAGCCTGACTAGCGGGGGGGGGCGAGAGACCCAGTACTTC.

The J gene is TRBJ2-3, the V gene TRBV7-2; maybe TRBD1 (5 bases). This CDR3 comprises 13 residues. Trimming removed 8 bases from V and 4 bases from J, with 13 bases in between. Germline V gene sequence: CDR1 SGHTA, CDR2 FQGNSA. CDR3 in DNA: TGTGCCAGCCTAGGGGCAGTCCCAGATACGCAGTATTTT. Encoded protein: CASLGAVPDTQYF.

This clone was detected once. The V and J genes are TRBV11-2 and TRBJ2-5; unclear D gene. The CDR3 has 12 residues. From germline, CDR1 is SGHAT and CDR2 FQNNGV. V lost 0 bases and J lost 4, with 3 bases in between. The CDR3 nucleotides read TGTGCCAGCAGCTTAGATAGAGAGACCCAGTACTTC. Encoded protein: CASSLDRETQYF.

This chain joins TRBV19 and TRBJ2-1; 11 nucleotides agree with TRBD1. Germline CDR1 LNHDA, CDR2 SQIVND (reference sequence). The CDR3 is 14 residues long. The junction had 9 bases not matched to a gene; V was cut back by 9 bases and J by 8 bases. CDR3 DNA sequence: TGTGCCAGCGTGACCGGGACAGGGGGGGATGAGCAGTTCTTC. This translates into CASVTGTGGDEQFF.